This T cell receptor beta chain was found in a study of technical replicates of blood from several donors. V lost 5 bases and J 4 bases, leaving 14 bases between the germline ends. This CDR3 contains 14 residues. Germline V gives CDR1 SSHAT, CDR2 FNYEAQ (reference sequence). The data were produced by immunoSEQ multiplex PCR, yet TCRdb's version contains in-frame clones alone and is incomplete. This sample has about 75,000 clones, with around 97% found just once. The sequencing input was T cells isolated from PBMCs. This chain links TRBV7-7 with TRBJ2-5; maybe TRBD2 (5 bases). This clonotype was sampled from a human donor in good health. The CDR3, as DNA: TGTGCCAGCAGCGCCGATGTAGGGAGAGAGACCCAGTACTTC. Its translation: CASSADVGRETQYF. Using reference TRBV7-7 and TRBJ2-5 for the parts outside the CDR3, the full variable domain is GAGVSQSPRYKVTKRGQDVTLRCDPISSHATLYWYQQALGQGPEFLTYFNYEAQPDKSGLPSDRFSAERPEGSISTLTIQRTEQRDSAMYRCASSADVGRETQYFGPGTRLLVL.